The sequence of this T cell receptor (beta chain) was determined in a study of blood T cell repertoires in COVID-19 (dated by TCRdb to the early 2020s). With respect to the entire study: Collaborator samples came from the United States, Italy and Spain and covered acute and convalescent phases of COVID-19. Where available, HLA class I and class II types were taken from metadata supplied by the sample provider and were not determined by assay-based typing. The prospective study material was composed of cDNA or gDNA derived from T cells, B-cell-depleted T cells, or PBMCs. Sample metadata almost always included a de-identified subject ID, COVID-19 status, age in years and sex. The samples were drawn from two sources: the first 160 participants of the ongoing ImmuneRACE study, and 1,000 to 1,500 subjects contributed by 6 global collaborators. Deeply sampled blood TCRbeta repertoires from subjects exposed to, actively infected with, or recovered from COVID-19 were included in the dataset. The repertoires were released in a freely available public database intended as a resource for research on the immune response to SARS-CoV-2.

Participants in the prospective study were aged roughly 18 to 100 years, lived in more than 20 United States geographic areas, and enrolled through a virtual design. In the prospective study, cohorts were assigned on the basis of participant-reported clinical history obtained from a screening survey and a study questionnaire. In the prospective study, mobile phlebotomists collected whole blood, serum and a nasopharyngeal or oropharyngeal swab from each participant. Participants in the prospective study had the option to provide additional blood draws and questionnaires over a roughly 2-month period. Before DNA extraction, blood samples from the prospective study were shipped at room temperature or frozen. Study-wide findings and limitations: How much clinical and demographic metadata was included differed by source and by participant, and the metadata was provided uncurated.

In regard to this clone: Its binding antigen is unknown. It has no much larger one-base neighbor in the sample; base qualities were not kept.

TCRbeta CDR3 regions were amplified from genomic DNA using the immunoSEQ Assay, a bias-controlled multiplex PCR. Regarding the original processing steps: Nucleated cell counts per sample were estimated from amplification of reference gene primers within the assay. Sequence reads were collapsed and filtered to measure the absolute abundance of every unique TCRbeta CDR3 rearrangement. For each sample, productive Simpson clonality was calculated as the square root of Simpson's diversity index over productive rearrangements. The table comes from immuneACCESS by way of TCRdb, which keeps in-frame sequences with V and J called. Part of the clones is missing from these tables; in studies checked, under half for an unresolved V gene and the rest for unknown reasons. V, J and clone size were drawn from that table, and D and trimming were deduced from the DNA. The table for this sample lists about 140,000 clones; about four fifths of them were counted only once. Of the sample, less than 4% is held by the ten largest clones.

Trimming leaves V shorter by 6 bases and J shorter by 7 bases, with the junction holding 5 bases beyond the gene matches. CDR1 and CDR2 are read off the germline V gene as MNHEY and SVGAGI. CDR3 length: 12 amino acids, cysteine to phenylalanine. Only the CDR3 DNA is retained, 36 bases long and in frame from the first base. Source material: PBMCs or T cells enriched from blood (not recorded which). This clonotype originated in a woman between 50 and 59 years old with acute COVID-19. The sequence is built from TRBV6-5 and TRBJ1-1, with TRBD1 matching 7 junction bases. The DNA sequence is given as TGTGCCAGCAGACCACAGGGGAATGAAGCTTTCTTT. Its amino acids are CASRPQGNEAFF.